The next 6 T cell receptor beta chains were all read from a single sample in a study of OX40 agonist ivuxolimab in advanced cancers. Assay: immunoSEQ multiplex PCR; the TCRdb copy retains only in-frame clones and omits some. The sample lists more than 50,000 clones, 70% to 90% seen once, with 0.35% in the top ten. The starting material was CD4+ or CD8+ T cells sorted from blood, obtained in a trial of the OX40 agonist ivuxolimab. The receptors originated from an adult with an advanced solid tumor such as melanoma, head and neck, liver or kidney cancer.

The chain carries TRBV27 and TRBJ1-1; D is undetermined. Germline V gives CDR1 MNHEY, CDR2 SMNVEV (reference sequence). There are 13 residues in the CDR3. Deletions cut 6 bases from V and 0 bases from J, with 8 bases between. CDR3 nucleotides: TGTGCCAGCAGAAACGATCTGAACACTGAAGCTTTCTTT. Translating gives CASRNDLNTEAFF.

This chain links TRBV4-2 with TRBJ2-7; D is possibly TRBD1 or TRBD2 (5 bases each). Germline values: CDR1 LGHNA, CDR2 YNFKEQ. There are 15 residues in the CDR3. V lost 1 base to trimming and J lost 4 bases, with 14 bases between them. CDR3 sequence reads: CASSQGAGTEYEQYF. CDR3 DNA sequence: TGTGCCAGCAGCCAAGGGGCCGGGACGGAATACGAGCAGTACTTC.

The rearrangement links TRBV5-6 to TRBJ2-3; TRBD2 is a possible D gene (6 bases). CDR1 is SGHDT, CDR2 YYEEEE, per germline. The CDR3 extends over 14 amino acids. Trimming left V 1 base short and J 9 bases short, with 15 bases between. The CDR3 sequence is CASSLWTTGETQYF. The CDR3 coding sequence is TGTGCCAGCAGCTTGTGGACTACTGGGGAAACGCAGTATTTT. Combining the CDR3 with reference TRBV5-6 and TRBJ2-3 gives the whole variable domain DAGVTQSPTHLIKTRGQQVTLRCSPKSGHDTVSWYQQALGQGPQFIFQYYEEEERQRGNFPDRFSGHQFPNYSSELNVNALLLGDSALYLCASSLWTTGETQYFGPGTRLTVL.

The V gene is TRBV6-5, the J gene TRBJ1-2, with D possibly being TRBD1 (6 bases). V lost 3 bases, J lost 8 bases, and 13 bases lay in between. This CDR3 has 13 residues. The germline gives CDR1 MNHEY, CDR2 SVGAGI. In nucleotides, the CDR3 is TGTGCCAGCAGTTATTCCAAGGGGGGGGGCTACACCTTC. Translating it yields CASSYSKGGGYTF.

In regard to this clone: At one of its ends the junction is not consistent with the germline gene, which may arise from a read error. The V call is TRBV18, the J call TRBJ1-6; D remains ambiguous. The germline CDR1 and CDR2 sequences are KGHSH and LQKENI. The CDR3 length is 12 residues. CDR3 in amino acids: CASSRGNSPLYF. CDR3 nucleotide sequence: TGTGCCAGCTCACGAGGAAATTCACCCCTCTACTTT.

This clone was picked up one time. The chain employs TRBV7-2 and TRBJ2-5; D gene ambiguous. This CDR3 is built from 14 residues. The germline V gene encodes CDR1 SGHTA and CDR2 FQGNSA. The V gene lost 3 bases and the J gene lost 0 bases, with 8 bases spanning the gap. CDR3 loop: CASSFNGYQETQYF. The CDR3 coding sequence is TGTGCCAGCAGCTTCAACGGATACCAAGAGACCCAGTACTTC.